This T cell receptor (beta chain) originates from a study of shared clonotypes between healthy human individuals. Germline V lookup: CDR1 SEHNR, CDR2 FQNEAQ (reference sequence). The CDR3 has 14 residues. The V segment lost 5 bases and the J segment 6 bases; nucleotides outside the gene matches: 6. Produced via immunoSEQ multiplex PCR; TCRdb's table is partial and in-frame only. The sample holds around 600,000 clones; around 96% are singletons and the top ten take over 0.1%. Terminally differentiated effector memory CD45RA+ cells were excluded from the naive CD8 cells, which were CD45RO-negative and positively selected for CCR7.

The V gene is TRBV7-9, the J gene TRBJ2-3; 9 nucleotides match TRBD1. This TCR derives from a woman in her twenties or thirties in good health. The specimen sequenced was naive CD8+ T cells sorted from blood. The CDR3 bases are TGTGCCAGCAGCGCGGGACAGGGATTGGATACGCAGTATTTT. Its translation: CASSAGQGLDTQYF. The full variable domain, in which reference TRBV7-9 and TRBJ2-3 provide the parts outside the CDR3, is DTGVSQNPRHKITKRGQNVTFRCDPISEHNRLYWYRQTLGQGPEFLTYFQNEAQLEKSRLLSDRFSAERPKGSFSTLEIQRTEQGDSAMYLCASSAGQGLDTQYFGPGTRLTVL.